One TCR beta chain is described in this entry. Its matching antigen is unknown. The record originates from a study of tissue T cells after allogeneic stem cell transplantation. Study background: Four unmodified and three CD34-selected T-cell-depleted grafts went to graft-versus-host disease patients. Study-level points and caveats: Few T cell clones were shared across patients, but motif clusters showed tissue-specific shared signatures.

The V segment lost 3 bases and the J segment 3 bases; nucleotides outside the gene matches: 5. The CDR3 is made up of 15 amino acids. Germline values: CDR1 MNHNY, CDR2 SVGAGI (reference sequence). CDR3 sequences, V/J genes, frequencies and template counts came from survey-depth TCRbeta sequencing. Profiling relied on immunoSEQ multiplex PCR, and the TCRdb table lists in-frame clones only, not all of them. The data hold about 26,000 clones, with about 90% observed a single time. The TCR comes from a male donor aged 60 or over who later had graft-versus-host disease after an allogeneic stem cell transplant. This specimen consisted of blood, obtained before transplantation. The V call is TRBV6-6, the J call TRBJ1-5; TRBD1 matches at 7 bases. CDR3 residues: CASSYLGQDNQPQHF. The DNA for the CDR3 is TGTGCCAGCAGTTATCTAGGACAGGACAATCAGCCCCAGCATTTT.